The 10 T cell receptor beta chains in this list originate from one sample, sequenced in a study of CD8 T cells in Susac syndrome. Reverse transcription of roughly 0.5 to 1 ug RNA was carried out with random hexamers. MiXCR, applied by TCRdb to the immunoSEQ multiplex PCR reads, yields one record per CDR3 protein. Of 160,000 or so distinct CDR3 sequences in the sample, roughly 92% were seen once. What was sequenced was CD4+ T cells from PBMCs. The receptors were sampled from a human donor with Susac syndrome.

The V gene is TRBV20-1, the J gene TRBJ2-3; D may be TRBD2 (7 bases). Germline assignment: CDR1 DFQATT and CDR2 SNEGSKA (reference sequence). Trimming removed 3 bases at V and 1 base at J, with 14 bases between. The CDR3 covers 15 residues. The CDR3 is CSARIPGGRTDTQYF. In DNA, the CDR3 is TGCAGTGCTAGGATCCCGGGGGGCCGCACAGATACGCAGTATTTT.

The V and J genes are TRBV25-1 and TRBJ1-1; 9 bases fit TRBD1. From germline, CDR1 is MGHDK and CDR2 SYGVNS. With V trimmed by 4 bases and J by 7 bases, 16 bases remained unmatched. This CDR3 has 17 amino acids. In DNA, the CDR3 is TGTGCCAGCAGTGGAAGGAGGACAGGGGATTTTTCGGTTGAAGCTTTCTTT. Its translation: CASSGRRTGDFSVEAFF.

CDR3 residues: CASSLAVGRADTQYF. DNA of the CDR3: TGTGCCAGCAGTTTGGCGGTCGGTCGGGCAGATACGCAGTATTTT. The rearrangement joins TRBV27 to TRBJ2-3; unclear D gene. This CDR3 contains 15 residues. In germline, CDR1 is MNHEY, CDR2 SMNVEV (reference sequence). Between the trimmed V and J ends, which lost 3 bases and 4 bases, there was a span of 14 bases.

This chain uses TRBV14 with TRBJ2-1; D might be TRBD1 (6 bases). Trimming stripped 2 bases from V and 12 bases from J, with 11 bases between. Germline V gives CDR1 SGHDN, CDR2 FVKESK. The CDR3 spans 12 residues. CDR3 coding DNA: TGTGCCAGCAGCCAAACAGGGAGAGGGCAGTTCTTC. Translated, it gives CASSQTGRGQFF.

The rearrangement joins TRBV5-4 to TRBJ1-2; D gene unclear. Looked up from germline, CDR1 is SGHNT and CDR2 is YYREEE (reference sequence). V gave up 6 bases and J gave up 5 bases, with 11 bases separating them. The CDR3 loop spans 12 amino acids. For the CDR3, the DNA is TGTGCCAGCAACCGAGAGGGATATGGCTACACCTTC. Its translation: CASNREGYGYTF.

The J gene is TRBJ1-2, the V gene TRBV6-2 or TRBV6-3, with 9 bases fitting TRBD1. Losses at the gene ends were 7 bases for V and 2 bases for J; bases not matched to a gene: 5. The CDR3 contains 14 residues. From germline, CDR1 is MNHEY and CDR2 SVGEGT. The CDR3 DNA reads TGTGCCAGCACTAACAGGGGGCCAAACTATGGCTACACCTTC. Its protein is CASTNRGPNYGYTF.

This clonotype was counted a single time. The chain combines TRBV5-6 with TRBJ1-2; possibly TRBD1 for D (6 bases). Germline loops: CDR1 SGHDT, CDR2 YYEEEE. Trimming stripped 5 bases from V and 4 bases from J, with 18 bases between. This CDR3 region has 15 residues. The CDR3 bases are TGTGCCAGCAGTTCTGAGACAGGCTTGGCCTATGGCTACACCTTC. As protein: CASSSETGLAYGYTF.

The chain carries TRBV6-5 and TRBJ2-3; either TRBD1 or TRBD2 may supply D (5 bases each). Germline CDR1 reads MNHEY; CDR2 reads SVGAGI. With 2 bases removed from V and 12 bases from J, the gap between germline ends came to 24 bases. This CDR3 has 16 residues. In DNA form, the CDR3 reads TGTGCCAGCAGTTACGGTGGCGCGACCGGGGCAAGATCCCAGTATTTT. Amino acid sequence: CASSYGGATGARSQYF.

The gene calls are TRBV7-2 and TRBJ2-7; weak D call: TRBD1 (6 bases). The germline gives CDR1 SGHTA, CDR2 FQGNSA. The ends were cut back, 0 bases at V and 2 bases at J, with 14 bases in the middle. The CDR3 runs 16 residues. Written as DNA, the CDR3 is TGTGCCAGCAGCTTAGCGGGGGCGGGCGCCGCCTACGAGCAGTACTTC. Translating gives CASSLAGAGAAYEQYF.

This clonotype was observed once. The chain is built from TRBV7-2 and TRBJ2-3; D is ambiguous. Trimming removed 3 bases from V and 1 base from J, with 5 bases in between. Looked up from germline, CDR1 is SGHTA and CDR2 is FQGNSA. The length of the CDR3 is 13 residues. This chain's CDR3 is CASSFDGTDTQYF. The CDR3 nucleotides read TGTGCCAGCAGCTTTGACGGCACAGATACGCAGTATTTT.